Shown below are 8 T cell receptor beta chains from a single sample sequenced in a study of T-cell reconstitution after alpha-beta-depleted transplantation in children listed by TCRdb under 2016. Library prep was done by PCR. Sequencing instrument: Illumina HiSeq 2500. TCR libraries were prepared with molecular barcoding, using unique molecular identifiers to normalize TCRbeta repertoire quantification. The public reads were run again by TCRdb, first through fastp at Q25 and then through MiXCR, and only productive beta chains were kept. All rows with the same CDR3 protein become a single entry with the most common DNA and genes. This sample has around 450,000 distinct CDR3 sequences in its table, and roughly 44% of those were observed once. The ten biggest clones cover roughly a quarter of the sample. The sample's treatment or condition label, in plain terms: allogeneic hematopoietic cell transplantation with graft depleted of TCRalphabeta T cells and CD19 B cells.

The sample here was PBMCs, taken before TCRalphabeta/CD19-depleted stem cell transplant. These receptors were collected from a girl aged 2 to 10 with aplastic anemia, due to receive a stem cell transplant.

This clonotype was counted a few times. The J gene is TRBJ2-3, the V gene TRBV20-1; D is unresolved. The CDR3 spans 11 residues. Trimming left V 5 bases short and J 4 bases short, with 7 bases between. Germline V gives CDR1 DFQATT, CDR2 SNEGSKA (reference sequence). The CDR3 spells CSAVSPDTQYF. The CDR3 coding sequence is TGCAGTGCTGTTAGCCCAGATACGCAGTATTTT.

V gene TRBV7-8 combines with J gene TRBJ2-7, with no clear D. The length of the CDR3 is 12 residues. Trimming cost V 1 base and J 5 bases, with 6 bases left between them. Germline CDR1 is SGHVS and CDR2 is FQNEAQ. The CDR3: CASSLVIHEQYF. The DNA of the CDR3 is TGTGCCAGCAGCTTAGTTATCCACGAGCAGTACTTC.

This clonotype was seen many times. The V and J genes are TRBV5-6 and TRBJ1-1; unclear D gene. Trimming removed 5 bases at V and 7 bases at J, with 9 bases between. This CDR3 comprises 11 residues. The germline V gene has CDR1 SGHDT and CDR2 YYEEEE. CDR3 protein: CASSREVEAFF. CDR3 in DNA: TGTGCCAGCAGTCGGGAGGTTGAAGCTTTCTTT.

This clonotype was observed a few times. The chain joins TRBV21-1 to TRBJ2-2; the table assigns TRBD1, which was not confirmed against the DNA. TRBV21-1 constitutes a pseudogene. The CDR3 has 17 amino acids. Here the CDR3 reads CASSKEGQGRDTGELFF. The CDR3 DNA follows: TGTGCCAGCAGCAAAGAGGGACAGGGAAGAGACACCGGGGAGCTGTTTTTT.

This clonotype was recorded only once. The rearrangement links TRBV27 to TRBJ2-1; D is uncertain. V was cut by 3 bases and J by 0 bases, with 12 bases left in between. There are 16 residues in the CDR3. CDR1 and CDR2 (germline): MNHEY, SMNVEV (reference sequence). The CDR3 loop reads CASSLVGPSSYNEQFF. The CDR3, as DNA: TGTGCCAGCAGTTTGGTTGGTCCAAGCTCCTACAATGAGCAGTTCTTC.

This clonotype showed up many times. This chain uses TRBV6-2 or TRBV6-3 with TRBJ2-2; 10 bases map to TRBD2. V gave up 6 bases and J gave up 2 bases; unmatched junction bases: 3. The CDR3 is made up of 15 amino acids. The germline V gene has CDR1 MNHEY and CDR2 SVGEGT. CDR3: CASSGLAVNTGELFF. DNA for the CDR3: TGTGCCAGCAGCGGACTAGCGGTTAACACCGGGGAGCTGTTTTTT.

The chain carries TRBV6-1 and TRBJ2-2, with TRBD1 matching 7 bases. V was pared by 6 bases and J by 7 bases, with 14 bases of the junction left unmatched. CDR1 is MNHNS, CDR2 SASEGT, per germline. This CDR3 has 16 residues. The CDR3 sequence: CASSRAETGAGGELFF. CDR3 sequence (DNA): TGTGCCAGCAGCCGGGCAGAAACAGGGGCTGGCGGGGAGCTGTTTTTT.

Points on this clonotype: This sequence may be a read error, since a much larger clone differs from it by one base. This sequence joins TRBV7-9 and TRBJ1-2; D remains ambiguous. This CDR3 contains 14 residues. The germline gives CDR1 SEHNR, CDR2 FQNEAQ (reference sequence). The V gene lost 7 bases and the J gene lost 1 base, with 13 bases spanning the gap. In nucleotides, the CDR3 is TGTGCCAGCACTTCGGACGGCCTTAACTATGGCTACACCTTC. It is translated as CASTSDGLNYGYTF.